Listed below are T cell receptor beta chains from one sample, sequenced in a study of blood T cell repertoires in COVID-19. Assay: immunoSEQ multiplex PCR; the TCRdb copy retains only in-frame clones and omits some. The sample includes a few hundred thousand clones, around 84% of them seen just once. The sequencing sample was made of peripheral blood. The receptor source for this set is a woman under 30 with acute or convalescent COVID-19. Both conserved end residues are part of each CDR3.

V gene: TRBV19; CDR3 protein: CASSWDLRGTYEQYF
V gene: TRBV27; CDR3 protein: CASSPSTSWGHPGREQPQHF
V gene: TRBV9; CDR3 protein: CASSVTGANTGELFF
V gene: TRBV12-3/TRBV12-4; CDR3 protein: CASSFFNTRYF
V gene: TRBV3-1/TRBV3-2; CDR3 protein: CASSQGGQPQHF
V gene: TRBV11-2; CDR3 protein: CASSRRQGQGIGGYTF
V gene: TRBV30; CDR3 protein: CAWSLGGHNNSPLHF
V gene: TRBV29-1; CDR3 protein: CSVARILNTEAFF
V gene: TRBV6-5; CDR3 protein: CASSSGGVEAFF
V gene: TRBV5-6; CDR3 protein: CASSLVDRAVDTQYF
V gene: TRBV6-6; CDR3 protein: CASSYSLPSIETQYF
V gene: TRBV9; CDR3 protein: CASSGGRRPHNEQFF
V gene: TRBV19; CDR3 protein: CASSIPTGRAIGEAFF